The next 23 T cell receptor beta chains were all read from a single sample in a study of blood T cell repertoires in COVID-19 (dated by TCRdb to about 2020). The library relied on the immunoSEQ multiplex PCR assay. TCRdb took over this immuneACCESS table, retaining in-frame rearrangements with V and J assigned. Such tables are incomplete; in checked studies, under half of the missing clones stem from an unresolved V gene, and the remainder is unexplained. This sample gives around 72,000 clones in total; around four fifths of them show up just once. Together, the top ten hold approximately 18% of the sample. Source material: peripheral blood. The source is a woman of 80 years or more with acute or convalescent COVID-19.

The chain has TRBV28 and TRBJ1-2, with TRBD1 matching over 12 bases. Trimming took 8 bases from V and 2 from J; bases not matched to a gene: 9. The CDR3 contains 16 residues. Germline V gene sequence: CDR1 MDHEN, CDR2 SYDVKM. The CDR3 nucleotides read TGTGCCAGCCGGACCGGGACAGGGGGCTCAAACTATGGCTACACCTTC. Translated: CASRTGTGGSNYGYTF.

V and J are TRBV10-3 and TRBJ1-2; D possibly corresponds to TRBD1 (5 bases). CDR1 is ENHRY and CDR2 is SYGVKD in the germline V gene. The length of the CDR3 is 14 residues. Trimming removed 4 bases at V and 8 bases at J, with 17 bases between. The CDR3 DNA follows: TGTGCCATCAGTGCGTATTCCCCAGGGAAGGGCTACACCTTC. The encoded protein is CAISAYSPGKGYTF.

In this sample, this clone turned up a few times. The chain has TRBV19 and TRBJ1-5; possible D gene TRBD1, 6 bases. Trimming cost V 5 bases and J 6 bases, with 8 bases left between them. Germline lookup yields CDR1 LNHDA and CDR2 SQIVND (reference sequence). There are 12 residues in the CDR3. The CDR3, as DNA: TGTGCCAGTAGTCTCAGGGGTCAGCCCCAGCATTTT. Amino acid sequence: CASSLRGQPQHF.

The chain joins TRBV29-1 to TRBJ2-1, with TRBD2 matching over 7 bases. The trim removed 7 bases at V and 2 bases at J, leaving 11 bases unmatched. Germline V gene sequence: CDR1 SQVTM, CDR2 ANQGSEA. The length of the CDR3 is 15 residues. In DNA form, the CDR3 reads TGCAGCGCTTCCCGTTGGGCGGGAGCCTACAATGAGCAGTTCTTC. This encodes CSASRWAGAYNEQFF.

Only one count was recorded for this clone. V usage is TRBV11-3 and J usage is TRBJ2-1; 14 nucleotides match TRBD2. Germline CDR1 SGHNT, CDR2 YENEEA. The CDR3 loop spans 20 amino acids. Germline trimming cut 4 bases from V and 3 bases from J; bases unmatched to any gene: 14. CDR3 loop: CASSSLTTSGGAVGYNEQFF. CDR3 DNA: TGTGCCAGCAGCTCATTAACGACTAGCGGGGGGGCCGTCGGCTACAATGAGCAGTTCTTC.

This rearrangement joins TRBV14 to TRBJ2-7; 7 nucleotides agree with TRBD2. Germline CDR1 reads SGHDN; CDR2 reads FVKESK. V shed 1 base and J 7 bases; nucleotides not matched to a gene: 7. CDR3 length: 14 residues. The CDR3 protein is CASSQGGGSGEQYF. The CDR3 region has the DNA TGTGCCAGCAGCCAAGGTGGCGGGAGTGGGGAGCAGTACTTC.

About this clone itself: The junction departs from the called germline gene at one end, perhaps through a read error. This rearrangement joins TRBV7-7 to TRBJ1-4; 7 bases fit TRBD1. CDR3 length equals 15 residues. Germline V CDR1 and CDR2: SSHAT, FNYEAQ (reference sequence). CDR3 sequence: CASSLSSGGNEKLFF. The CDR3, as DNA: TGTGCTAGCAGCCTGTCCTCAGGGGGTAATGAAAAACTGTTTTTT.

The genes are TRBV5-1 and TRBJ1-1, with TRBD1 identical over 11 bases. In germline, CDR1 is SGHRS, CDR2 YFSETQ. The CDR3 is made up of 18 amino acids. With V trimmed by 3 bases and J by 4 bases, 14 bases remained unmatched. CDR3 protein: CASSSPPGTGGRITEAFF. CDR3 nucleotide sequence: TGCGCCAGCAGCTCCCCGCCGGGGACAGGGGGTAGGATCACTGAAGCTTTCTTT. The whole variable domain, filled in from reference TRBV5-1 and TRBJ1-1, reads KAGVTQTPRYLIKTRGQQVTLSCSPISGHRSVSWYQQTPGQGLQFLFEYFSETQRNKGNFPGRFSGRQFSNSRSEMNVSTLELGDSALYLCASSSPPGTGGRITEAFFGQGTRLTVV.

The J gene is TRBJ1-4, the V gene TRBV7-2, with a possible D match to TRBD1 (6 bases). Trimming shortened V by 3 bases and J by 7 bases, and 24 bases separated the two germline ends. Germline-derived CDR1 and CDR2 are SGHTA and FQGNSA. The CDR3 totals 18 residues. The DNA of the CDR3 is TGTGCCAGCAGCTTGCATATCCCCACCCGGGGGGCGTCTGAAAAACTGTTTTTT. Its translation is CASSLHIPTRGASEKLFF.

The chain recombines TRBV3-1 (or the pseudogene TRBV3-2) with TRBJ2-3; 9 nucleotides match TRBD2. The V and J ends lost 1 base and 2 bases, in that order; junction bases with no gene match: 4. The CDR3 totals 16 residues. Looked up from germline, CDR1 is LGHDT and CDR2 is YNNKEL (reference sequence). The DNA of the CDR3 is TGTGCCAGCAGCCAAGGGACTAGCGAATACACAGATACGCAGTATTTT. Its translation: CASSQGTSEYTDTQYF.

The CDR3 loop reads CASSLARDSQTIEQFF. The CDR3 DNA reads TGCGCCAGCAGCTTGGCCCGGGACAGCCAAACCATTGAGCAGTTCTTC. V usage is TRBV5-1 and J usage is TRBJ2-1, with 7 bases matching TRBD1. The ends lost 0 bases at V and 9 bases at J; junction bases unmatched: 12. Germline V CDR1 and CDR2: SGHRS, YFSETQ. CDR3 size: 16 residues.

The gene calls are TRBV25-1 and TRBJ2-3; 9 nucleotides match TRBD2. The CDR3 runs to 15 residues. Unmatched junction bases numbered 4, after V lost 4 bases and J lost 2 bases. The germline CDR1 and CDR2 sequences are MGHDK and SYGVNS. CDR3 in amino acids: CASSGVAGATDTQYF. CDR3 bases: TGTGCCAGCAGTGGGGTAGCGGGAGCCACAGATACGCAGTATTTT.

J is TRBJ1-3 and V is TRBV6-5; D not resolved. CDR1 is MNHEY and CDR2 is SVGAGI in the germline V gene. The V gene lost 6 bases and the J gene lost 0 bases, with 6 bases spanning the gap. This CDR3 is built from 13 residues. The CDR3 sequence: CASSLLSGNTIYF. The CDR3 DNA is TGTGCCAGCAGCCTTCTCTCTGGAAACACCATATATTTT.

The rearrangement joins TRBV7-8 to TRBJ2-1, with 8 positions matching TRBD2. The CDR3 sequence is 19 residues long. Looked up from germline, CDR1 is SGHVS and CDR2 is FQNEAQ. The J segment lost 6 bases and the V segment lost 7 bases, leaving 23 bases of the junction unmatched. CDR3 residues: CASTHPGSGEGIPTNEQFF. The CDR3 DNA follows: TGTGCCAGCACCCATCCGGGTAGCGGGGAGGGTATTCCTACCAATGAGCAGTTCTTC.

The chain carries TRBV12-3 or TRBV12-4 and TRBJ1-1; D is possibly TRBD1 (5 bases). Deletions cut 2 bases from V and 4 bases from J, with 8 bases between. This CDR3 has 13 residues. The CDR3 DNA reads as TGTGCCAGCAGTTTAAGGGACTTCACTGAAGCTTTCTTT. Its protein is CASSLRDFTEAFF.

J is TRBJ2-6 and V is TRBV5-8, with 7 bases identical to TRBD2. Germline lookup yields CDR1 SGHTS and CDR2 YDEGEE. V shed 4 bases, J shed 0 bases, and the junction held 1 base outside the gene matches. This CDR3 is 15 amino acids long. The CDR3 nucleotides are TGTGCCAGCAGCCGGGGGGACTCTGGGGCCAACGTCCTGACTTTC. Its protein product is CASSRGDSGANVLTF.

The chain employs TRBV24-1 and TRBJ2-1, with D unclear. The CDR3 has 13 amino acids. The germline V gene has CDR1 KGHDR and CDR2 SFDVKD. V was shortened by 3 bases and J by 9 bases, with 11 bases between the two germline ends. Written as DNA, the CDR3 is TGTGCCACCAGTGATGCCCTGACGGGTGAGCAGTTCTTC. Translating gives CATSDALTGEQFF.

This chain links TRBV5-1 with TRBJ2-5; 8 positions match TRBD1. V lost 4 bases to trimming and J lost 0 bases; unmatched junction nucleotides: 5. The CDR3 is 15 amino acids. Germline V gene data show CDR1 as SGHRS and CDR2 as YFSETQ. CDR3 in amino acids: CASSDGTGYQETQYF. In DNA, the CDR3 is TGCGCCAGCAGCGACGGGACAGGATACCAAGAGACCCAGTACTTC.

V gene TRBV2 combines with J gene TRBJ2-2, with 9 bases matching TRBD1. Germline CDR1 reads SNHLY; CDR2 reads FYNNEI. V shed 6 bases, J shed 2 bases, and the junction held 4 bases outside the gene matches. The CDR3 contains 15 residues. CDR3 residues: CASRRDRANTGELFF. In nucleotides, the CDR3 is TGTGCCAGCAGGAGGGACAGGGCAAACACCGGGGAGCTGTTTTTT. The full variable domain, rest sourced from reference TRBV2 and TRBJ2-2, is EPEVTQTPSHQVTQMGQEVILRCVPISNHLYFYWYRQILGQKVEFLVSFYNNEISEKSEIFDDQFSVERPDGSNFTLKIRSTKLEDSAMYFCASRRDRANTGELFFGEGSRLTVL.

The chain couples TRBV19 to TRBJ2-3; D remains unclear. The CDR3 is 12 residues long. The germline V gene has CDR1 LNHDA and CDR2 SQIVND (reference sequence). The V and J ends lost 5 bases and 5 bases respectively, with 8 bases between them. The CDR3 loop is CASSSRRDTQYF. The CDR3 DNA reads as TGTGCCAGTAGTTCCAGAAGAGATACGCAGTATTTT.

The chain has TRBV27 and TRBJ2-3; maybe TRBD2 (6 bases). The CDR3 contains 13 residues. V lost 2 bases and J 6 bases, leaving 9 bases between the germline ends. Germline CDR1 MNHEY, CDR2 SMNVEV (reference sequence). Written as DNA, the CDR3 is TGTGCCAGCAGTTTAGCTGGAGGGGATACGCAGTATTTT. Encoded protein: CASSLAGGDTQYF.

The rearrangement links TRBV9 to TRBJ2-5, with 8 bases identical to TRBD2. J lost 4 bases, V lost 4 bases, and 12 bases had no gene match. Germline CDR1 SGDLS, CDR2 YYNGEE. The CDR3 spans 16 residues. CDR3 protein: CASSPQAGDWTETQYF. The CDR3 nucleotides are TGTGCCAGCAGCCCTCAAGCGGGAGATTGGACAGAGACCCAGTACTTC.

The chain combines TRBV9 with TRBJ2-4, with 9 bases aligning to TRBD1. V dropped 4 bases and J dropped 6; count of bases not matched to a gene: 11. The V gene's germline CDR1 is SGDLS and CDR2 YYNGEE. The CDR3 sequence is 16 residues long. The CDR3 loop reads CASSTHPGQGLNIQYF. The CDR3 coding sequence is TGTGCCAGCAGCACACATCCGGGACAGGGTTTAAACATTCAGTACTTC.